Sequencing of this T cell receptor (beta chain) was carried out in a study of identical twins. TCRdb processed the 5' RACE reads anew with MiXCR; each CDR3 protein has one entry. The table shows 500,000 to 600,000 distinct CDR3 sequences, with roughly a fifth occurring only once. There are many counts of this clonotype. This same sample was also taken into another study, of T cells expressing NK-cell markers.

This TCR derives from a woman aged 18 to 35 in good health. Sequenced material: CD4+ T cells sorted from blood.

DNA of the CDR3: TGTGCCAGCAGTTTAAGGGGAGTTACTGAAGCTTTCTTT. This codes for CASSLRGVTEAFF. This rearrangement joins TRBV12-3 or TRBV12-4 to TRBJ1-1; TRBD1 is a possible D gene (5 bases). The V end lost 2 bases, the J end lost 5 bases, and 9 bases lay between the germline ends. This CDR3 has 13 amino acids.